This TCR beta chain was recorded in a study of cytomegalovirus exposure and HLA in healthy donors. Whole-study findings and limits: Earlier analysis yielded a pattern in which most TCR beta V segments were productive about 90% or about 30% of the time.

Germline CDR1 LGHNA, CDR2 YNFKEQ. Between the trimmed V and J ends, which lost 0 bases and 4 bases, there was a span of 15 bases. The CDR3 sequence is 16 residues long. As for this clone: Its target is unknown.

PCR was performed using 60 Vbeta and 13 Jbeta primers. Assay: immunoSEQ multiplex PCR; the TCRdb copy retains only in-frame clones and omits some. The table records hundreds of thousands of clones, approximately 90% of them present only once. Sequencing used PBMCs. The TCR sequence derives from a woman aged 18-29 years in good health and CMV-seronegative. The genes are TRBV4-2 and TRBJ1-1; TRBD1 might be the D (6 bases). The CDR3 loop is CASSQDRQGLGTEAFF. In DNA, the CDR3 is TGTGCCAGCAGCCAAGATCGGCAGGGGTTGGGCACTGAAGCTTTCTTT.